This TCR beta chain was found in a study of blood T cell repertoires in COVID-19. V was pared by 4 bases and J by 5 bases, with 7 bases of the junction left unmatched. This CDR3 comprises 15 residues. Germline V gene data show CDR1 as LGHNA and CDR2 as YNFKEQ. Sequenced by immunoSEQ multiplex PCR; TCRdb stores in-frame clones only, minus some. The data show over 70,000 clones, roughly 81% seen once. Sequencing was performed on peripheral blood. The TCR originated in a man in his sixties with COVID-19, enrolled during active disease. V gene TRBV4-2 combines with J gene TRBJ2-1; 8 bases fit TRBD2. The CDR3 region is CASSRPGGLNNEQFF. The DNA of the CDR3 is TGTGCCAGCAGCCGCCCGGGAGGGCTAAACAATGAGCAGTTCTTC.